The 17 T cell receptor beta chains listed next were all sequenced from one sample in a study of T cells in Graves' hyperthyroidism and ophthalmopathy. TCR beta CDR3 regions were amplified from RNA transcripts. Primed by the HTBI set, a first-round RT-PCR was run on the TCR CDR3. Each CDR3 protein is one row after TCRdb ran MiXCR on the multiplex PCR reads. Of roughly 420,000 distinct CDR3 sequences listed, around 16% are singletons. Sequencing was carried out using blood. These TCRs come from a woman under 30 with Graves' hyperthyroidism.

This clonotype showed up many times. The rearrangement uses TRBV24-1 and TRBJ1-5; 12 bases match TRBD1. The CDR3 has 16 amino acids. J lost 7 bases, V lost 2 bases, and 5 bases had no gene match. CDR1 KGHDR and CDR2 SFDVKD come from the germline V gene. CDR3 DNA: TGTGCCACCAGTGATTCCGGGACAGGGGGCGGACAGCCCCAGCATTTT. Translation: CATSDSGTGGGQPQHF.

The gene calls are TRBV20-1 and TRBJ1-1; the D is unclear. Germline CDR1 is DFQATT and CDR2 is SNEGSKA (reference sequence). V was clipped by 0 bases and J by 1 base, with 6 bases between them. The CDR3 runs to 13 residues. The CDR3 DNA sequence: TGCAGTGCTAGAGATGCTAGGAACACTGAAGCTTTCTTT. This sequence encodes CSARDARNTEAFF.

This clonotype was counted at least ten times. V and J are TRBV2 and TRBJ2-5, with no clear D. CDR1 is SNHLY, CDR2 FYNNEI, per germline. The CDR3 consists of 11 residues. The V end was cut by 2 bases, the J end by 4 bases, with 2 bases between. The CDR3 nucleotides are TGTGCCAGCAGTGAACTAGAGACCCAGTACTTC. Translated: CASSELETQYF.

This clonotype came up a few times. This rearrangement joins TRBV20-1 to TRBJ2-1; D not certain. V was cut by 3 bases and J by 4 bases, with 22 bases left in between. The germline gives CDR1 DFQATT, CDR2 SNEGSKA (reference sequence). The CDR3 runs to 17 residues. This CDR3 reads CSASNQSISYRYNEQFF. In DNA form, the CDR3 reads TGCAGTGCTAGTAACCAGTCTATAAGTTACCGGTACAATGAGCAGTTCTTC.

The chain employs TRBV28 and TRBJ2-2, with 12 positions matching TRBD2. The length of the CDR3 is 15 residues. V lost 2 bases and J lost 6; bases outside the gene matches: 1. The V gene's germline CDR1 is MDHEN and CDR2 SYDVKM. The CDR3 region is CASSLPSGRAGELFF. The CDR3, as DNA: TGTGCCAGCAGTTTACCTAGCGGGAGGGCCGGGGAGCTGTTTTTT.

This clonotype has at least ten counts. The chain is built from TRBV12-3 or TRBV12-4 and TRBJ2-5, with 11 bases fitting TRBD2. V lost 0 bases to trimming and J lost 4 bases; unmatched junction nucleotides: 7. CDR3 length equals 17 residues. The CDR3, as DNA: TGTGCCAGCAGTTTAGCGCGCCTAGCGGGGGGCAGAGAGACCCAGTACTTC. As protein: CASSLARLAGGRETQYF.

The gene calls are TRBV24-1 and TRBJ2-3; TRBD1 matches 9 bases. CDR1 is KGHDR, CDR2 SFDVKD, per germline. V was clipped by 4 bases and J by 6 bases; unmatched bases: 1. This CDR3 has 13 residues. In nucleotides, the CDR3 is TGTGCCACCAGTGACGACAGGGGGGATACGCAGTATTTT. It translates to CATSDDRGDTQYF.

The rearrangement uses TRBV5-1 and TRBJ2-7; D is possibly TRBD1 or TRBD2 (5 bases each). The CDR3 has 12 residues. V was cut by 5 bases and J by 6 bases, with 12 bases left in between. Germline V gene sequence: CDR1 SGHRS, CDR2 YFSETQ. The DNA for the CDR3 is TGCGCCAGCAGACAGGACCGGGGCGAGCAGTACTTC. Translated: CASRQDRGEQYF.

This clonotype was counted at least ten times. The chain employs TRBV20-1 and TRBJ2-7; D is ambiguous. The CDR3 sequence is 12 residues long. Germline V gives CDR1 DFQATT, CDR2 SNEGSKA (reference sequence). V lost 0 bases and J 4 bases, leaving 7 bases between the germline ends. CDR3 sequence: CSARDQGYEQYF. CDR3 bases: TGCAGTGCTAGAGATCAAGGGTACGAGCAGTACTTC.

This clonotype has only a few counts. The rearrangement links TRBV12-3 or TRBV12-4 to TRBJ2-2, with D possibly matching TRBD2 (6 bases). Trimming removed 4 bases at V and 6 bases at J, with 12 bases between. This CDR3 spans 14 amino acids. The CDR3 nucleotides are TGTGCCAGCAGTTACCAGGGAGGAGCCGGGGAGCTGTTTTTT. This encodes CASSYQGGAGELFF.

This sequence joins TRBV10-2 and TRBJ1-1; TRBD1 agrees at 12 bases. The germline V gene encodes CDR1 WSHSY and CDR2 SAAADI. Losses at the gene ends were 3 bases for V and 4 bases for J; bases not matched to a gene: 6. The CDR3 contains 16 residues. CDR3 coding DNA: TGCGCCAGCAGTGACCGGGACAGGGGGCAGGGCACTGAAGCTTTCTTT. Amino acids: CASSDRDRGQGTEAFF.

This clonotype was observed at least ten times. The chain uses TRBV7-8 and TRBJ2-5; weak D call: TRBD1 (5 bases). Per the germline V gene, CDR1 is SGHVS and CDR2 is FQNEAQ. The V gene lost 5 bases and the J gene lost 1 base, with 11 bases spanning the gap. The CDR3 runs 14 residues. DNA for the CDR3: TGTGCCAGCAGCAGACGACAGATCCAAGAGACCCAGTACTTC. Translating it yields CASSRRQIQETQYF.

In this sample, this clonotype turned up many times. The chain uses TRBV6-1 and TRBJ2-1; TRBD1 matches at 8 bases. Germline-derived CDR1 and CDR2 are MNHNS and SASEGT. J was trimmed by 7 bases and V by 2 bases; bases with no gene match: 16. The CDR3 has 18 amino acids. The chain's CDR3 is CASSERPPADRVRNEQFF. The CDR3 coding sequence is TGTGCCAGCAGTGAACGGCCCCCGGCGGACAGGGTTCGGAATGAGCAGTTCTTC.

The J gene is TRBJ2-2, the V gene TRBV3-1; D uncertain. Trimming removed 4 bases from V and 4 bases from J, with 16 bases in between. The CDR3 sequence is 16 residues long. Germline V gives CDR1 LGHDT, CDR2 YNNKEL (reference sequence). In nucleotides, the CDR3 is TGTGCCAGCAGCCGCCCCCGACCTTCGGGCACCGGGGAGCTGTTTTTT. It translates to CASSRPRPSGTGELFF.

This chain joins TRBV20-1 and TRBJ2-3; 11 bases line up with TRBD2. The ends lost 0 bases at V and 4 bases at J; junction bases unmatched: 12. Germline V CDR1 and CDR2: DFQATT, SNEGSKA (reference sequence). This CDR3 has 18 amino acids. The CDR3 bases are TGCAGTGCTAGAGATTTAGAGGGGCTAGCGGGGGGCGCAGATACGCAGTATTTT. Residues: CSARDLEGLAGGADTQYF.

This clonotype was seen ten or more times. The rearrangement links TRBV2 to TRBJ2-7, with 9 bases lining up with TRBD1. The J segment lost 6 bases and the V segment lost 6 bases, leaving 9 bases of the junction unmatched. CDR1 SNHLY and CDR2 FYNNEI come from the germline V gene. This CDR3 spans 14 amino acids. In nucleotides, the CDR3 is TGTGCCAGCAGCGGGACAGGGTTGTATAGCGAGCAGTACTTC. It specifies CASSGTGLYSEQYF.

The DNA for the CDR3 is TGTGCCACCAGTGACCTGGGGACGTCTAGCACAGATACGCAGTATTTT. This encodes CATSDLGTSSTDTQYF. The rearrangement joins TRBV24-1 to TRBJ2-3; possibly TRBD1 or TRBD2 for D (5 bases each). V gave up 4 bases and J gave up 0 bases, with 13 bases separating them. The germline V gene encodes CDR1 KGHDR and CDR2 SFDVKD. This CDR3 has 16 residues.